Detailed here is one T cell receptor beta chain. Using immunoSEQ multiplex PCR, the repertoire was profiled, and TCRdb retains in-frame clones only, with some absent. Found here are some 2.1 million clones, 95% of them singletons; the top ten hold 0.13%. Germline values: CDR1 SGHNT, CDR2 YENEEA. The CDR3 sequence is 19 residues long. V was trimmed by 5 bases and J by 0 bases, leaving 23 bases between them. The data originate from a study of shared clonotypes between healthy human individuals. The source is a man aged 18 to 30 in good health. The chain combines TRBV11-3 with TRBJ2-1; D uncertain. The sequenced material came from naive CD4+ T cells sorted from blood. Noted subset: CD45RA+ positively selected. CDR3 in amino acids: CASSMTIPLGPSSYNEQFF. CDR3 bases: TGTGCCAGCAGCATGACGATACCCTTAGGACCAAGCTCCTACAATGAGCAGTTCTTC.